A selection of T cell receptor beta chains follows, all from one sample in a study of blood T cell repertoires in COVID-19. The repertoire was sequenced with immunoSEQ multiplex PCR; TCRdb's copy has only in-frame clones and lacks some. Altogether approximately 300,000 clones are present, about four fifths being singletons, with the ten largest covering 0.95% to 1.5%. The specimen sequenced was peripheral blood. The receptor source for this set is a woman in her forties or fifties with acute or convalescent COVID-19. CDR3s include the opening cysteine and the closing phenylalanine or tryptophan. The order of the fields is D gene, J gene, clone size, V gene, CDR3 DNA, CDR3 protein. The D gene is left open where the match is weak. The size field is filled for only some rows; it gives once, few, many or a size class.

- TRBJ2-3 - TRBV18 TGTGCCAGCTCACCAGGTGCCGGGTCCGGTACGCAGTATTTT CASSPGAGSGTQYF
- TRBJ2-7 once TRBV5-8 TGTGCCAGCAGCTTGCTTTTGCAGGAGGGGTCCTACGAGCAGTACTTC CASSLLLQEGSYEQYF
- TRBJ2-5 once TRBV27 TGTGCCACAGGCAAAGAGACCCAGTACTTC CATGKETQYF
- TRBJ1-1 - TRBV4-1 TGCGCCAGCAGCTACAACGAGAACACTGAAGCTTTCTTT CASSYNENTEAFF
TRBD2 TRBJ2-5 - TRBV13 TGTGCCAGCAGCCCCTCCATGGGGGGGGTGATCCAGTACTTC CASSPSMGGVIQYF
TRBD2 TRBJ2-2 few TRBV7-2 TGTGCCAGCGGCCTTACCGGGACTAGCACCGGGGAGCTGTTTTTT CASGLTGTSTGELFF
TRBD1 TRBJ2-3 - TRBV12-3/TRBV12-4 TGTGCCAGCAGGGACAGGGGGGCAGATACGCAGTATTTT CASRDRGADTQYF
TRBD1 TRBJ1-1 - TRBV18 TGTGCCAGCTCAAGGGACAGGGTGGACACTGAAGCTTTCTTT CASSRDRVDTEAFF
TRBD2 TRBJ2-1 - TRBV11-2 TGTGCCAGCAGCATCGGACTAGCGGGAGGGCAAGATGAGCAGTTCTTC CASSIGLAGGQDEQFF
- TRBJ2-3 - TRBV30 TGTGCCTGGAGCGACTCCGGTGCTAGCACAGATACGCAGTATTTT CAWSDSGASTDTQYF
- TRBJ2-5 - TRBV18 TGTGCCAGCTCACCGGGCCGCCAAGAGACCCAGTACTTC CASSPGRQETQYF
- TRBJ1-1 - TRBV7-9 TGTGCCAGCAGCCCCGACGGGGACACTGAAGCTTTCTTT CASSPDGDTEAFF
TRBD1 TRBJ1-2 - TRBV7-9 TGTGCCAGCAGCCATGGACAGGGGAACTATGGCTACACCTTC CASSHGQGNYGYTF
TRBD2 TRBJ2-3 once TRBV11-3 TGTGCCAGCAGCCCCGGGACTAGCGGGGGGGCTTTCGCAGATACGCAGTATTTT CASSPGTSGGAFADTQYF
- TRBJ2-3 - TRBV6-5 TGTGCCAGCAGTTACGAGCTCACAGATACGCAGTATTTT CASSYELTDTQYF
TRBD1 TRBJ2-1 - TRBV19 TGTGCCAGTAGTATGGACAGGGGCCAGGATGAGCAGTTCTTC CASSMDRGQDEQFF
- TRBJ1-2 - TRBV29-1 TGCAGCGTTACCGTACAGCAAGCTAACTATGGCTACACCTTC CSVTVQQANYGYTF
- TRBJ2-7 - TRBV5-8 TGTGCCAGCAGCTTGGTCCTGGGGGCTCGGGAGCAGTACTTC CASSLVLGAREQYF
- TRBJ1-1 - TRBV7-9 TGTGCCAGCAGCCGACAGGTGAACACTGAAGCTTTCTTT CASSRQVNTEAFF
- TRBJ1-1 - TRBV20-1 TGCAGTGCATGGAGGGACACTGAAGCTTTCTTT CSAWRDTEAFF
TRBD1 TRBJ1-1 once TRBV6-5 TGTGCCAGCAGTTCGACAGGGGGCTGGGGGACTGAAGCTTTCTTT CASSSTGGWGTEAFF
TRBD1 TRBJ1-4 - TRBV11-2 TGTGCCAGCAGCTCCCGCTCAGGGGGAAGAATCGAAAAACTGTTTTTT CASSSRSGGRIEKLFF
- TRBJ2-5 - TRBV4-3 TGCGCCAGCGGGGATTCTACAGGGTATGCGGAGACCCAGTACTTC CASGDSTGYAETQYF
- TRBJ2-5 - TRBV2 TGTGCCAGCAGTCTCGCCGAGGAGACCCAGTACTTC CASSLAEETQYF
- TRBJ2-5 - TRBV7-2 TGTGCCAGCAGCTTCCTGCAAGAGACCCAGTACTTC CASSFLQETQYF
- TRBJ2-6 - TRBV4-3 TGCGCCAGCAGCCTAGACAGCTCTGGGGCCAACGTCCTGACTTTC CASSLDSSGANVLTF
- TRBJ1-6 - TRBV4-2 TGTGCCAGCAGCCAAGATCTGCAGGGGAGCTCCTATAATTCACCCCTCCACTTT CASSQDLQGSSYNSPLHF
- TRBJ1-4 - TRBV5-4 TGTGCCAGCAGCATTGACGGGGGACGTGGTACACTGTTTTTT CASSIDGGRGTLFF
- TRBJ2-3 - TRBV24-1 TGTGCCACCAGAGGGGGGGCAGATACGCAGTATTTT CATRGGADTQYF
- TRBJ1-1 - TRBV19 TGTGCCAGTAAAAGTGGTGGCGAGGGGGTGAACACTGAAGCTTTCTTT CASKSGGEGVNTEAFF
TRBD2 TRBJ2-3 - TRBV5-1 TGCGCCAGCACCACTAGCGGGGCCAACACAGATACGCAGTATTTT CASTTSGANTDTQYF
TRBD1 TRBJ2-7 - TRBV9 TGTGCCAGCAGCGTAGGGGGACAGGGAACCTACGAGCAGTACTTC CASSVGGQGTYEQYF
- TRBJ1-2 once TRBV11-2 TGTGCCAGCAGCGCCAGTGCTAACTATGGCTACACCTTC CASSASANYGYTF
- TRBJ1-1 - TRBV5-4 TGTGCCAGCTATCTGAACACTGAAGCTTTCTTT CASYLNTEAFF
TRBD1 TRBJ1-3 - TRBV15 TGTGCCACCAGCAGGGGACAGGGGACATCTGGAAACACCATATATTTT CATSRGQGTSGNTIYF
- TRBJ2-2 - TRBV3-1/TRBV3-2 TGTGCCAGCAGCCAAGATTCCGTAGGAGCGAACACCGGGGAGCTGTTTTTT CASSQDSVGANTGELFF
TRBD2 TRBJ2-3 - TRBV27 TGTGCCAGCAGGTTAAAAGCGGGACTAGCAGGCACAGATACGCAGTATTTT CASRLKAGLAGTDTQYF
TRBD2 TRBJ2-1 - TRBV7-7 TGTGCCAGCAGCCTTTTAGCGGGAGACTCCTACAATGAGCAGTTCTTC CASSLLAGDSYNEQFF
TRBD2 TRBJ2-1 - TRBV7-2 TGTGCCAGCAGCTCAGGACTAGCGATTGCCTACAATGAGCAGTTCTTC CASSSGLAIAYNEQFF
- TRBJ2-3 - TRBV3-1/TRBV3-2 TGTGCCAGCAGCCAAGTCGTATCTAGCACAGATACGCAGTATTTT CASSQVVSSTDTQYF
- TRBJ1-4 - TRBV29-1 TGCAGCGTGGAAGGTCCCCTCAATGAAAAACTGTTTTTT CSVEGPLNEKLFF
TRBD1 TRBJ1-2 - TRBV19 TGTGCCAGTAAAAGACAGGGACCCTATGGCTACACCTTC CASKRQGPYGYTF
- TRBJ2-5 once TRBV6-1 TGTGCCAGCAGTGAACGACAGGCAGGGTACTTC CASSERQAGYF
TRBD1 TRBJ2-1 - TRBV5-4 TGTGCCAGCAGCACGGGACAGACCTCCTACAATGAGCAGTTCTTC CASSTGQTSYNEQFF
- TRBJ2-7 - TRBV6-6 TGTGCCAGCAGTGCCCAGACAGACGAGCAGTACTTC CASSAQTDEQYF
- TRBJ1-5 - TRBV12-3/TRBV12-4 TGTGCCAGCAGTTTAGGGGAGAATCAGCCCCAGCATTTT CASSLGENQPQHF
- TRBJ2-5 few TRBV4-1 TGCGCCAGCAGCCTCTTTGCGGGGAACGACCAAGAGACCCAGTACTTC CASSLFAGNDQETQYF
TRBD2 TRBJ2-5 - TRBV5-1 TGCGCCAGCAGCTTGGTTCCTAGCGGGGGCCAAGAGACCCAGTACTTC CASSLVPSGGQETQYF
TRBD1 TRBJ1-1 few TRBV6-5 TGTGCCAGCAGTAAATCCGGGACAGGTGAAGCTTTCTTT CASSKSGTGEAFF
- TRBJ2-3 - TRBV5-1 TGCGCCAGCAGCCCTGGGGCCACAGATACGCAGTATTTT CASSPGATDTQYF
TRBD2 TRBJ2-1 - TRBV7-7 TGTGCCAGCAGCCCGGGACTAGCGGGAGTCTATGAGCAGTTCTTC CASSPGLAGVYEQFF